One TCR beta chain is described in this entry. V gave up 0 bases and J gave up 0 bases, with 5 bases separating them. The V gene's germline CDR1 is MNHEY and CDR2 SMNVEV (reference sequence). This CDR3 has 14 residues. Clones were read by immunoSEQ multiplex PCR, and TCRdb kept only the in-frame ones, dropping some. The sample lists some 150,000 clones, around 89% occurring once. The sample is drawn from a study of cytomegalovirus exposure and HLA in healthy donors. The sequencing input was PBMCs. The source of this sequence is a man aged 18-30 years in good health and CMV-seronegative. The chain is built from TRBV27 and TRBJ2-5; D unresolved. CDR3 nucleotide sequence: TGTGCCAGCAGTTTATCTATGTACCAAGAGACCCAGTACTTC. This sequence encodes CASSLSMYQETQYF.